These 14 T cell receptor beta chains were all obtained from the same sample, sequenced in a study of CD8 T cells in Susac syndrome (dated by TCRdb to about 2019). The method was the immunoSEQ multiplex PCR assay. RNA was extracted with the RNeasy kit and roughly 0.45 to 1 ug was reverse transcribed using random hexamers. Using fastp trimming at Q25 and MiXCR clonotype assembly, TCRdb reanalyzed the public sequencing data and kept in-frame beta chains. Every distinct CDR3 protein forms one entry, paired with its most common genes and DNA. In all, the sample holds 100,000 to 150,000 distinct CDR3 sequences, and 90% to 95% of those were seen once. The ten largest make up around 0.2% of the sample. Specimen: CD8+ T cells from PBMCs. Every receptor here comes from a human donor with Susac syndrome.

In DNA, the CDR3 is TGTGCCAGCAGCTTTAGCGGGGGGCCCTACAATGAGCAGTTCTTC. This gives the protein CASSFSGGPYNEQFF. The genes are TRBV7-6 and TRBJ2-1; 10 bases map to TRBD2. From germline, CDR1 is SGHVS and CDR2 FNYEAQ. The CDR3 spans 15 residues. Trimming removed 3 bases from V and 2 bases from J; junction bases left unmatched: 1. Filled out from reference TRBV7-6 and TRBJ2-1, the complete variable domain reads GAGVSQSPRYKVTKRGQDVALRCDPISGHVSLYWYRQALGQGPEFLTYFNYEAQQDKSGLPNDRFSAERPEGSISTLTIQRTEQRDSAMYRCASSFSGGPYNEQFFGPGTRLTVL.

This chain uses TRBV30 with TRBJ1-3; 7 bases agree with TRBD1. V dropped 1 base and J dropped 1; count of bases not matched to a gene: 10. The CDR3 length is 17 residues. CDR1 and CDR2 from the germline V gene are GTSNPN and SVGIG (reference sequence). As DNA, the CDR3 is TGTGCCTGGAGTGAGGGGGACAGCCGACATTCTGGAAACACCATATATTTT. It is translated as CAWSEGDSRHSGNTIYF.

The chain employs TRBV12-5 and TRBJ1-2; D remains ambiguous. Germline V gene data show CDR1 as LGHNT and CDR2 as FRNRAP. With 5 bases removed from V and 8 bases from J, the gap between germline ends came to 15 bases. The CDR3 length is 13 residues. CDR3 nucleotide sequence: TGTGCTAGTGGTCCCGGCCCTGATTTGGGCTACACCTTC. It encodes CASGPGPDLGYTF.

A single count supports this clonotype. CDR3 in amino acids: CSARDPGSSYEQYF. In DNA form, the CDR3 reads TGCAGTGCTAGAGATCCTGGTTCGTCCTACGAGCAGTACTTC. The rearrangement links TRBV20-1 to TRBJ2-7; no reliable D call. Trimming removed 0 bases at V and 1 base at J, with 10 bases between. Germline CDR1 and CDR2: DFQATT and SNEGSKA (reference sequence). CDR3 length equals 14 residues.

The CDR3, as DNA: TGTGCCAGCAGTGAGCTAGCGGGAGTGGGGAATGGGGAGACCCAGTACTTC. Residues: CASSELAGVGNGETQYF. J is TRBJ2-5 and V is TRBV25-1; 10 bases map to TRBD2. V was clipped by 3 bases and J by 5 bases; unmatched bases: 12. CDR3 size: 17 residues. Germline CDR1 and CDR2: MGHDK and SYGVNS.

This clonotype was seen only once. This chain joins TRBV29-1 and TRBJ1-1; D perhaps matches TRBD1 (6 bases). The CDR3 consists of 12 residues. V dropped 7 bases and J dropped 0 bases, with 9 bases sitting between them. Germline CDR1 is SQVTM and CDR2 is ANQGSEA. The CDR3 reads CSGQAMNTEAFF. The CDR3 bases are TGCAGCGGACAGGCCATGAACACTGAAGCTTTCTTT.

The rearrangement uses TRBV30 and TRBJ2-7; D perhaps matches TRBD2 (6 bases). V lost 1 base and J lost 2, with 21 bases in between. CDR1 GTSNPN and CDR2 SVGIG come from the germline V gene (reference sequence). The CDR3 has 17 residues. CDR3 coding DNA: TGTGCCTGGAGTGAGAGAGGCGCGGGGCAAAGCGCCTACGAGCAGTACTTC. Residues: CAWSERGAGQSAYEQYF.

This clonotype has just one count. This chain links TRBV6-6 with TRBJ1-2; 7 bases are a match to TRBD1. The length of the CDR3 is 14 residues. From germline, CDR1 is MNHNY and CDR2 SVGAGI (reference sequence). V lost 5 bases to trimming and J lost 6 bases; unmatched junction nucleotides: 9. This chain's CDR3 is CASSRPGQANGYTF. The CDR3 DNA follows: TGTGCCAGCAGTAGACCAGGACAGGCGAATGGCTACACCTTC.

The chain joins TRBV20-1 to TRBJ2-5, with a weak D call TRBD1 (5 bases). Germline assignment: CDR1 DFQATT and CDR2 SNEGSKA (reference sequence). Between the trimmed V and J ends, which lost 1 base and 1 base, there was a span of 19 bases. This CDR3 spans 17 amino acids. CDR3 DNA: TGCAGTGCTAGAGGAGGACACCTCCTGGAGCCCCAAGAGACCCAGTACTTC. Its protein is CSARGGHLLEPQETQYF.

DNA for the CDR3: TGTGCCAGCAGTTTATTTGTTGGATATGGCTACACCTTC. Translated: CASSLFVGYGYTF. The chain combines TRBV27 with TRBJ1-2, with no clear D. CDR3 length: 13 amino acids. Germline V lookup: CDR1 MNHEY, CDR2 SMNVEV (reference sequence). Trimming stripped 1 base from V and 5 bases from J, with 8 bases between.

The CDR3 loop is CASSQPFMTNSNEQFF. DNA of the CDR3: TGTGCCAGCAGCCAACCTTTTATGACTAACTCCAATGAGCAGTTCTTC. This sequence joins TRBV4-2 and TRBJ2-1, with a tentative D call TRBD2 (5 bases). This CDR3 contains 16 residues. The V end lost 2 bases, the J end lost 6 bases, and 17 bases lay between the germline ends. Germline V gives CDR1 LGHNA, CDR2 YNFKEQ.

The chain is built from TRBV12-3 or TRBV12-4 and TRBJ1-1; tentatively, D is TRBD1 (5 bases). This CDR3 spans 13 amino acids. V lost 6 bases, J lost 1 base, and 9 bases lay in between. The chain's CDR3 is CASSQGPNTEAFF. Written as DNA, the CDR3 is TGTGCCAGCAGCCAGGGACCGAACACTGAAGCTTTCTTT.

As DNA, the CDR3 is TGTGCCAGCAGCATTCTAGCGAAAAGCTCCTACGAGCAGTACTTC. It yields the protein CASSILAKSSYEQYF. The rearrangement uses TRBV2 and TRBJ2-7; D possibly corresponds to TRBD2 (6 bases). Trimming left V 6 bases short and J 0 bases short, with 15 bases between. The CDR3 totals 15 residues. Germline lookup yields CDR1 SNHLY and CDR2 FYNNEI.

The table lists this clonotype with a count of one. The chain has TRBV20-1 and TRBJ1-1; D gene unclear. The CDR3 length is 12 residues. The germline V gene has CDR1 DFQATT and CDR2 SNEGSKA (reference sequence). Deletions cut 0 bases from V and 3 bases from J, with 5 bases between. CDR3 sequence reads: CSARDKDTEAFF. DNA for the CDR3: TGCAGTGCTAGAGATAAAGACACTGAAGCTTTCTTT.